This is a list of T cell receptor beta chains from one sample in a study. Using immunoSEQ multiplex PCR, the repertoire was profiled, and TCRdb retains in-frame clones only, with some absent. The data contain approximately 70,000 clones, approximately 92% of them singletons. Source material: PBMCs. The source is a middle-aged man with rheumatoid arthritis. CDR3s include the opening cysteine and the closing phenylalanine or tryptophan. The order of the fields is J gene, V gene, CDR3 protein.

>TRBJ2-5|TRBV18
CASSPPVRAQETQYF
>TRBJ1-2|TRBV7-2
CASSLGGSGSYGYTF
>TRBJ1-6|TRBV4-1
CASSQDPDSSYNSPLHF
>TRBJ2-1|TRBV7-9
CASSFPRAHDNEQFF
>TRBJ2-5|TRBV30
CAWSKRYLSGTGFPETQYF
>TRBJ1-1|TRBV20-1
CSASRQPNTEAFF
>TRBJ1-6|TRBV12-3/TRBV12-4
CASTPKGRSPLHF
>TRBJ2-7|TRBV5-1
CASSLNSVSYEQYF
>TRBJ2-4|TRBV9
CASSVEGREAANIQYF
>TRBJ1-4|TRBV27
CASSLLPITTNEKLFF
>TRBJ2-1|TRBV9
CASSLWGGRGNEQFF
>TRBJ2-7|TRBV4-2
CASSTGQGTYEQYF
>TRBJ2-5|TRBV30
CAWSPGRVGETQYF
>TRBJ2-5|TRBV10-3
CAISRAGGETQYF
>TRBJ2-2|TRBV7-3
CASSPKQRANTGELFF
>TRBJ2-3|TRBV18
CASSPGLGTDTQYF
>TRBJ2-7|TRBV19
CASSPLGVSYEQYF
>TRBJ2-7|TRBV6-5
CASSLDRVRYEQYF
>TRBJ1-1|TRBV12-5
CASGSLDGTEAFF
>TRBJ1-5|TRBV6-5
CASSYSTQGNQPQHF
>TRBJ2-3|TRBV5-1
CASRTGTSTDTQYF
>TRBJ1-2|TRBV27
CASSLSLGGVGYGYTF
>TRBJ2-4|TRBV3-1/TRBV3-2
CASSRDGGSRNIQYF
>TRBJ1-2|TRBV7-8
CASSRSTEANYGYTF
>TRBJ2-5|TRBV3-1/TRBV3-2
CASSQGGLGTQYF
>TRBJ2-7|TRBV7-9
CASSFLGQSYEQYF
>TRBJ1-1|TRBV3-1/TRBV3-2
CASSQRTENTEAFF
>TRBJ2-1|TRBV6-1
CASSETPGLAGGPPYNEQFF